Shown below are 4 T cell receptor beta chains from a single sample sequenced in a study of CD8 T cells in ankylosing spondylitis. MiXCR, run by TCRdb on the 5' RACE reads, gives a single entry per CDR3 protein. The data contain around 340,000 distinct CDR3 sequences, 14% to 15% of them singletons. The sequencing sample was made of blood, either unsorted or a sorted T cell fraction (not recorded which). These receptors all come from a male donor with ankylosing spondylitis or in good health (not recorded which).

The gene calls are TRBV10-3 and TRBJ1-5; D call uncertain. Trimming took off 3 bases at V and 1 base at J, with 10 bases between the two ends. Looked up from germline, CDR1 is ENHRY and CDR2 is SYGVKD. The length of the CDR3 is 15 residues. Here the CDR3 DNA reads TGTGCCATCAGTGAAGGACTGGAGAGCAATCAGCCCCAGCATTTT. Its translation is CAISEGLESNQPQHF.

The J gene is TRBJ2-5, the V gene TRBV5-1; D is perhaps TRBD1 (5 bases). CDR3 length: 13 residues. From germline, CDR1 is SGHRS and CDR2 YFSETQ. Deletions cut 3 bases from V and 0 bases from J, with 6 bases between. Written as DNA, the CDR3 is TGCGCCAGCAGCTGGACATACCAAGAGACCCAGTACTTC. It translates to CASSWTYQETQYF.

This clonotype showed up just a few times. The CDR3 is CASSFGGLTDTQYF. The CDR3 DNA reads as TGCGCCAGCAGCTTCGGGGGGCTCACAGATACGCAGTATTTT. V is TRBV5-1 and J is TRBJ2-3; a possible D gene is TRBD2 (7 bases). The V end lost 2 bases, the J end lost 2 bases, and 9 bases lay between the germline ends. Germline CDR1 reads SGHRS; CDR2 reads YFSETQ. The CDR3 is 14 residues long.

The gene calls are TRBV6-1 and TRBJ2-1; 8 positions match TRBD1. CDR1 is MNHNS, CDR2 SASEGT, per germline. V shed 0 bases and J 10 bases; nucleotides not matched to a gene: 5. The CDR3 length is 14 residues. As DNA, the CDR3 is TGTGCCAGCAGTGAAGCGCCAGGGGGCAACGAGCAGTTCTTC. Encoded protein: CASSEAPGGNEQFF.